The rows below give T cell receptor beta chains drawn from one sample of a study of blood T cell repertoires in COVID-19. Libraries were prepared by immunoSEQ multiplex PCR; TCRdb keeps only in-frame clonotypes and omits some of them. The sample shows 130,000 to 150,000 clones, approximately 91% of them seen only once. Material for sequencing was peripheral blood. These receptors were collected from a human donor in a cohort sampled during active COVID-19. Each CDR3 is given with its conserved first and last residue. Fields, in order: D gene, CDR3 length, clone size, V gene, J gene, CDR3 DNA, CDR3 protein. The D gene is left open where the match is weak. A clone size is listed for some rows: how often the clone was seen (once, few, many), or a class if it is expanded.

d_gene: .
len: 17
abundance: .
v_gene: TRBV10-1
j_gene: TRBJ2-3
CDR3nt: TGCGCCAGCAGTGAGCCCCCAGCTAGCCAGGGCACAGATACGCAGTATTTT
CDR3aa: CASSEPPASQGTDTQYF

d_gene: TRBD1
len: 21
abundance: .
v_gene: TRBV18
j_gene: TRBJ1-1
CDR3nt: TGTGCCAGCTCACCACCGTATAAGCCACCGGGACAGGGGGCGTATGACACTGAAGCTTTCTTT
CDR3aa: CASSPPYKPPGQGAYDTEAFF

d_gene: TRBD1
len: 14
abundance: .
v_gene: TRBV18
j_gene: TRBJ2-7
CDR3nt: TGTGCCAGCTCACTCTCGGGACAGGGGCGCGAGCAGTACTTC
CDR3aa: CASSLSGQGREQYF

d_gene: TRBD2
len: 16
abundance: .
v_gene: TRBV7-6
j_gene: TRBJ2-1
CDR3nt: TGTGCCAGCAGCTCCCCGACTAGCAGCAAATACAATGAGCAGTTCTTC
CDR3aa: CASSSPTSSKYNEQFF

d_gene: TRBD2
len: 18
abundance: .
v_gene: TRBV7-2
j_gene: TRBJ2-1
CDR3nt: TGTGCCAGCAGCTTACAAACCTCGCGGGGGGCGGGGTACAATGAGCAGTTCTTC
CDR3aa: CASSLQTSRGAGYNEQFF

d_gene: .
len: 16
abundance: .
v_gene: TRBV4-3
j_gene: TRBJ1-2
CDR3nt: TGCGCCAGCAGCCAAGATTCACAGTTTTTGACCGGTGGCTACACCTTC
CDR3aa: CASSQDSQFLTGGYTF

d_gene: TRBD2
len: 15
abundance: .
v_gene: TRBV19
j_gene: TRBJ2-1
CDR3nt: TGTGCCAGTAGTATTTTGGCGGGGGGGAACAATGAGCAGTTCTTC
CDR3aa: CASSILAGGNNEQFF

d_gene: TRBD1
len: 14
abundance: .
v_gene: TRBV6-5
j_gene: TRBJ2-3
CDR3nt: TGTGCCAGCAGTTTCGGGACAGGAGCAGATACGCAGTATTTT
CDR3aa: CASSFGTGADTQYF

d_gene: .
len: 19
abundance: .
v_gene: TRBV4-1
j_gene: TRBJ2-2
CDR3nt: TGCGCCAGCAGCCAAGAGCTCTATCCAGGACTCGGGAACACCGGGGAGCTGTTTTTT
CDR3aa: CASSQELYPGLGNTGELFF

d_gene: TRBD2
len: 16
abundance: .
v_gene: TRBV5-1
j_gene: TRBJ2-7
CDR3nt: TGCGCCAGCAGCTTGGATCTAGCGGGGGACGTCTACGAGCAGTACTTC
CDR3aa: CASSLDLAGDVYEQYF

d_gene: .
len: 15
abundance: .
v_gene: TRBV6-5
j_gene: TRBJ1-6
CDR3nt: TGTGCCAGCAGCCTTGAGGGGGGGGCGGGCTCACCCCTCCACTTT
CDR3aa: CASSLEGGAGSPLHF

d_gene: .
len: 14
abundance: .
v_gene: TRBV30
j_gene: TRBJ2-7
CDR3nt: TGTGCCTGGAGTGTGGGAGTGCCCTCCTACGAGCAGTACTTC
CDR3aa: CAWSVGVPSYEQYF

d_gene: TRBD2
len: 18
abundance: .
v_gene: TRBV27
j_gene: TRBJ2-7
CDR3nt: TGTGCCAGCAGTTATAGACTAGCGGGGGGCCAGAGCTCCTACGAGCAGTACTTC
CDR3aa: CASSYRLAGGQSSYEQYF

d_gene: .
len: 16
abundance: .
v_gene: TRBV9
j_gene: TRBJ1-6
CDR3nt: TGTGCCAGCAGCGCCCCCAAAGGGGCCAGTAATTCACCCCTCCACTTT
CDR3aa: CASSAPKGASNSPLHF

d_gene: .
len: 15
abundance: .
v_gene: TRBV7-3
j_gene: TRBJ2-1
CDR3nt: TGTGCCAGCAGCCCCCAGGGAAGCTCCTACAATGAGCAGTTCTTC
CDR3aa: CASSPQGSSYNEQFF

d_gene: .
len: 15
abundance: .
v_gene: TRBV18
j_gene: TRBJ1-1
CDR3nt: TGTGCCAGCTCACCGGGAGGCTGGGGGAACACTGAAGCTTTCTTT
CDR3aa: CASSPGGWGNTEAFF

d_gene: .
len: 14
abundance: .
v_gene: TRBV10-3
j_gene: TRBJ2-5
CDR3nt: TGTGCCATCAGTGAACAGACAGGTCAAGAGACCCAGTACTTC
CDR3aa: CAISEQTGQETQYF

d_gene: .
len: 16
abundance: .
v_gene: TRBV7-2
j_gene: TRBJ2-5
CDR3nt: TGTGCCAGCAGCTTAGGTACGGCGCCGGGGCAAGAGACCCAGTACTTC
CDR3aa: CASSLGTAPGQETQYF

d_gene: .
len: 14
abundance: .
v_gene: TRBV28
j_gene: TRBJ1-4
CDR3nt: TGTGCCAGCAGTTTATCCCCCCGGAGAGAAAAACTGTTTTTT
CDR3aa: CASSLSPRREKLFF

d_gene: TRBD1
len: 15
abundance: once
v_gene: TRBV27
j_gene: TRBJ1-1
CDR3nt: TGTGCCAGCAGTCCAATAACAGGGGCGAACACTGAAGCTTTCTTT
CDR3aa: CASSPITGANTEAFF

d_gene: TRBD2
len: 13
abundance: .
v_gene: TRBV5-1
j_gene: TRBJ2-1
CDR3nt: TGCGCCAGCAGTCTAGCGGGGAGTAATGAGCAGTTCTTC
CDR3aa: CASSLAGSNEQFF

d_gene: TRBD1
len: 14
abundance: .
v_gene: TRBV18
j_gene: TRBJ1-2
CDR3nt: TGTGCCAGCTCACCGACAGGGATTAACTATGGCTACACCTTC
CDR3aa: CASSPTGINYGYTF

d_gene: TRBD1
len: 15
abundance: .
v_gene: TRBV5-4
j_gene: TRBJ2-5
CDR3nt: TGTGCCAGCAGCTTGGGAGGCCAGGGGGCAGAGACCCAGTACTTC
CDR3aa: CASSLGGQGAETQYF

d_gene: TRBD2
len: 18
abundance: .
v_gene: TRBV7-2
j_gene: TRBJ2-1
CDR3nt: TGTGCCAGCAGCTTAGCGCCCCGTAGCGGGAGTTCCTACAATGAGCAGTTCTTC
CDR3aa: CASSLAPRSGSSYNEQFF

d_gene: .
len: 14
abundance: .
v_gene: TRBV30
j_gene: TRBJ1-5
CDR3nt: TGTGCCTGGAGAGGGGCTAGCGGCAATCAGCCCCAGCATTTT
CDR3aa: CAWRGASGNQPQHF

d_gene: TRBD1
len: 13
abundance: .
v_gene: TRBV29-1
j_gene: TRBJ2-3
CDR3nt: TGCAGCGTTGTCAGGGGGCAAGGAGATACGCAGTATTTT
CDR3aa: CSVVRGQGDTQYF

d_gene: TRBD1
len: 13
abundance: .
v_gene: TRBV11-2
j_gene: TRBJ2-7
CDR3nt: TGTGCCAGCAGCTCTACCGGACAGGTCGAGCAGTACTTC
CDR3aa: CASSSTGQVEQYF

d_gene: TRBD1
len: 16
abundance: .
v_gene: TRBV6-2/TRBV6-3
j_gene: TRBJ1-6
CDR3nt: TGTGCCAGCAGTTACGGGAGACAGGGAAGTAATTCACCCCTCCACTTT
CDR3aa: CASSYGRQGSNSPLHF

d_gene: TRBD2
len: 14
abundance: .
v_gene: TRBV30
j_gene: TRBJ2-3
CDR3nt: TGTGCCTGGAGTGGGACTAGCGTTACAGATACGCAGTATTTT
CDR3aa: CAWSGTSVTDTQYF

d_gene: .
len: 16
abundance: .
v_gene: TRBV24-1
j_gene: TRBJ2-3
CDR3nt: TGTGCCACCAGTGATTCCAAGCGGGCAAGCACAGATACGCAGTATTTT
CDR3aa: CATSDSKRASTDTQYF

d_gene: .
len: 16
abundance: many
v_gene: TRBV6-6
j_gene: TRBJ2-5
CDR3nt: TGTGCCAGCAGTTACCTAGGACAGGCGGGGAAAGAGACCCAGTACTTC
CDR3aa: CASSYLGQAGKETQYF

d_gene: TRBD2
len: 17
abundance: .
v_gene: TRBV4-1
j_gene: TRBJ2-1
CDR3nt: TGCGCCAGCAGCCAATCACCTAGCGGGAGGATATACAATGAGCAGTTCTTC
CDR3aa: CASSQSPSGRIYNEQFF

d_gene: TRBD2
len: 15
abundance: .
v_gene: TRBV11-3
j_gene: TRBJ2-2
CDR3nt: TGTGCCAGCAGCCCGGGGGGAGTCGGCACCGGGGAGCTGTTTTTT
CDR3aa: CASSPGGVGTGELFF

d_gene: TRBD2
len: 16
abundance: .
v_gene: TRBV28
j_gene: TRBJ2-1
CDR3nt: TGTGCCAGCAGTTCTCCAGCGGGAGGCCTGTACAATGAGCAGTTCTTC
CDR3aa: CASSSPAGGLYNEQFF

d_gene: TRBD1
len: 15
abundance: .
v_gene: TRBV5-4
j_gene: TRBJ1-2
CDR3nt: TGTGCCAGCAGCCTGCGGACAGGGGAAGCAGATGGCTACACCTTC
CDR3aa: CASSLRTGEADGYTF

d_gene: TRBD2
len: 15
abundance: few
v_gene: TRBV9
j_gene: TRBJ2-2
CDR3nt: TGTGCCAGCAGCCCGCGGGGGGGGCGCACCGGGGAGCTGTTTTTT
CDR3aa: CASSPRGGRTGELFF

d_gene: .
len: 13
abundance: .
v_gene: TRBV14
j_gene: TRBJ1-1
CDR3nt: TGTGCCAGCAGCCCGAGCATGAACACTGAAGCTTTCTTT
CDR3aa: CASSPSMNTEAFF

d_gene: TRBD1
len: 13
abundance: .
v_gene: TRBV6-2/TRBV6-3
j_gene: TRBJ2-7
CDR3nt: TGTGCCAGCAGTGAGGGGACAGTCTACGAGCAGTACTTC
CDR3aa: CASSEGTVYEQYF

d_gene: .
len: 12
abundance: .
v_gene: TRBV12-3/TRBV12-4
j_gene: TRBJ2-7
CDR3nt: TGTGCCAGCAGTAGGACAGATTACGAGCAGTACTTC
CDR3aa: CASSRTDYEQYF

d_gene: .
len: 15
abundance: .
v_gene: TRBV9
j_gene: TRBJ1-4
CDR3nt: TGTGCCAGCAGCGTAGGGGGGACTCCAAATGAAAAACTGTTTTTT
CDR3aa: CASSVGGTPNEKLFF

d_gene: TRBD2
len: 14
abundance: medium-sized
v_gene: TRBV25-1
j_gene: TRBJ2-7
CDR3nt: TGTGCCAGCGCCCCGGGACTAGGGGTCTACGAGCAGTACTTC
CDR3aa: CASAPGLGVYEQYF

d_gene: .
len: 15
abundance: .
v_gene: TRBV15
j_gene: TRBJ2-7
CDR3nt: TGTGCCACCAGCATAGAACACGTACCGTCCTACGAGCAGTACTTC
CDR3aa: CATSIEHVPSYEQYF

d_gene: .
len: 14
abundance: .
v_gene: TRBV2
j_gene: TRBJ2-7
CDR3nt: TGTGCCAGCGCATGGGGGGGGGCCGGAAGCGAGCAGTACTTC
CDR3aa: CASAWGGAGSEQYF

d_gene: .
len: 14
abundance: .
v_gene: TRBV19
j_gene: TRBJ1-1
CDR3nt: TGTGCCAGTAGTATAGGACCCGGACAATTTGAAGCTTTCTTT
CDR3aa: CASSIGPGQFEAFF

d_gene: .
len: 14
abundance: few
v_gene: TRBV3-1/TRBV3-2
j_gene: TRBJ1-4
CDR3nt: TGTGCCAGCAGCCAAGGGGGCAGCACTGAAAAACTGTTTTTT
CDR3aa: CASSQGGSTEKLFF

d_gene: TRBD2
len: 15
abundance: .
v_gene: TRBV7-9
j_gene: TRBJ2-1
CDR3nt: TGTGCCAGCAGCTTAGGCGCTAGCGGAGACAATGAGCAGTTCTTC
CDR3aa: CASSLGASGDNEQFF

d_gene: .
len: 14
abundance: .
v_gene: TRBV19
j_gene: TRBJ2-1
CDR3nt: TGTGCCAGTAGAGATGGGGGGGCCGGGAATGAGCAGTTCTTC
CDR3aa: CASRDGGAGNEQFF

d_gene: TRBD1
len: 15
abundance: few
v_gene: TRBV6-2/TRBV6-3
j_gene: TRBJ1-5
CDR3nt: TGTGCCAGCAGTAGATGGACAGGGACCGATCAGCCCCAGCATTTT
CDR3aa: CASSRWTGTDQPQHF

d_gene: .
len: 14
abundance: .
v_gene: TRBV5-5
j_gene: TRBJ2-3
CDR3nt: TGTGCCAGCAGCTCAGGGGTTAGCACAGATACGCAGTATTTT
CDR3aa: CASSSGVSTDTQYF

d_gene: TRBD1
len: 16
abundance: .
v_gene: TRBV5-8
j_gene: TRBJ2-3
CDR3nt: TGTGCCAGCAGCCGGGACAGGTCCCGGAGGACAGATACGCAGTATTTT
CDR3aa: CASSRDRSRRTDTQYF

d_gene: .
len: 17
abundance: .
v_gene: TRBV18
j_gene: TRBJ2-7
CDR3nt: TGTGCCAGCTCACCGAACGGGAACAGCCCAAAGGCTACGGGGCAGTACTTC
CDR3aa: CASSPNGNSPKATGQYF

d_gene: .
len: 18
abundance: .
v_gene: TRBV4-2
j_gene: TRBJ1-1
CDR3nt: TGTGCCAGCAGCCAGACCCCTCCGGACGGGGGGGGAAGCACTGAAGCTTTCTTT
CDR3aa: CASSQTPPDGGGSTEAFF